Each of the 11 T cell receptor beta chains below was sequenced from the same sample in a study of cytomegalovirus exposure and HLA in healthy donors. It was with 60 Vbeta and 13 Jbeta primers that the PCR ran. TCRdb's copy holds only in-frame clones and misses some; the assay was immunoSEQ multiplex PCR. Here the sample spans fewer than 200,000 clones, 75% being singletons. Sequencing used PBMCs. These receptors were collected from a woman aged 45-65 years in good health and CMV-seropositive.

This chain connects TRBV5-5 to TRBJ1-4, with 10 bases matching TRBD1. CDR1 and CDR2 from the germline V gene are SGHKS and YYEKEE (reference sequence). This CDR3 is built from 14 residues. J gave up 6 bases and V 2 bases, and 1 base lay outside the gene matches. The CDR3 nucleotides are TGTGCCAGCAGCTTCGGGACAGGGGATGAAAAACTGTTTTTT. The encoded protein is CASSFGTGDEKLFF.

The rearrangement uses TRBV4-2 and TRBJ2-5; 8 positions agree with TRBD2. CDR3 length equals 15 residues. V lost 3 bases to trimming and J lost 1 base; unmatched junction nucleotides: 4. The germline V gene has CDR1 LGHNA and CDR2 YNFKEQ. CDR3 loop: CASSQKRGSQETQYF. DNA of the CDR3: TGTGCCAGCAGCCAGAAGCGGGGGTCCCAAGAGACCCAGTACTTC.

This chain uses TRBV5-6 with TRBJ2-7; D gene ambiguous. Germline lookup yields CDR1 SGHDT and CDR2 YYEEEE. The CDR3 consists of 14 residues. Trimming shortened V by 0 bases and J by 2 bases, and 9 bases separated the two germline ends. The CDR3, as DNA: TGTGCCAGCAGCTTGGGGCAGAAGACCTACGAGCAGTACTTC. Protein sequence: CASSLGQKTYEQYF.

V and J are TRBV7-2 and TRBJ2-7; 8 positions match TRBD1. With V trimmed by 4 bases and J by 0 bases, 8 bases remained unmatched. Germline V lookup: CDR1 SGHTA, CDR2 FQGNSA. This CDR3 contains 16 residues. In DNA, the CDR3 is TGTGCCAGCAGCTCCTACGACAGGGGAAGCTCCTACGAGCAGTACTTC. Encoded protein: CASSSYDRGSSYEQYF.

The chain carries TRBV2 and TRBJ1-5; D is possibly TRBD1 (6 bases). Trimming took 5 bases from V and 4 from J, leaving 18 bases between them. In germline, CDR1 is SNHLY, CDR2 FYNNEI. The CDR3 extends over 16 amino acids. The chain's CDR3 is CASSKDGQIENQPQHF. CDR3 DNA: TGTGCCAGCAGTAAGGACGGACAGATCGAGAATCAGCCCCAGCATTTT.

This chain links TRBV29-1 with TRBJ1-1; the D gene is possibly TRBD1 (5 bases). Trimming took off 7 bases at V and 5 bases at J, with 20 bases between the two ends. Per the germline V gene, CDR1 is SQVTM and CDR2 is ANQGSEA. The CDR3 loop spans 14 amino acids. The CDR3 spells CSGAGRGVGTEAFF. CDR3 bases: TGCAGCGGGGCGGGTCGGGGGGTAGGAACTGAAGCTTTCTTT.

This clone turned up a few times. V and J are TRBV7-9 and TRBJ2-1; possibly TRBD1 for D (5 bases). Trimming shortened V by 6 bases and J by 6 bases, and 15 bases separated the two germline ends. The V gene's germline CDR1 is SEHNR and CDR2 FQNEAQ (reference sequence). The CDR3 totals 14 residues. The CDR3 sequence: CASRPSSGANEQFF. Written as DNA, the CDR3 is TGTGCCAGCAGACCCTCTAGTGGGGCCAATGAGCAGTTCTTC.

This clone was counted once. The CDR3, as DNA: TGTGCCAGCACCGGCGGGACCAACTACAATGAGCAGTTCTTC. Translating gives CASTGGTNYNEQFF. The chain uses TRBV2 and TRBJ2-1; the D gene is possibly TRBD2 (6 bases). The germline V and J ends were trimmed by 7 bases and 3 bases, with 13 bases remaining between them. CDR3 length: 14 amino acids. Germline V CDR1 and CDR2: SNHLY, FYNNEI.

The chain couples TRBV18 to TRBJ2-2; D may be TRBD2 (6 bases). Germline lookup yields CDR1 KGHSH and CDR2 LQKENI. Between the trimmed V and J ends, which lost 3 bases and 6 bases, there was a span of 11 bases. The CDR3 has 14 amino acids. The CDR3 nucleotides are TGTGCCAGCTCACCCGGGGGTGACGCCGGGGAGCTGTTTTTT. Its translation: CASSPGGDAGELFF.

This chain joins TRBV6-6 and TRBJ2-7; D is unresolved. Germline-derived CDR1 and CDR2 are MNHNY and SVGAGI (reference sequence). The CDR3 has 11 amino acids. V lost 4 bases and J lost 5, with 6 bases in between. CDR3 in DNA: TGTGCCAGCAGTTCCATTCACGAGCAGTACTTC. Its protein product is CASSSIHEQYF.

As DNA, the CDR3 is TGTGCCAGCAGTGAGGTCAGGGATTCACCCCTCCACTTT. Residues: CASSEVRDSPLHF. The chain recombines TRBV2 with TRBJ1-6; the D gene is possibly TRBD1 (5 bases). The germline V gene has CDR1 SNHLY and CDR2 FYNNEI. The CDR3 length is 13 residues. V dropped 3 bases and J dropped 8 bases, with 8 bases sitting between them.